Sequencing of this T cell receptor (beta chain) was carried out in a study of blood T cells in healthy people across ages (dated by TCRdb to the mid-2010s). Looking at the study overall: In model experiments, roughly one uniquely barcoded TCR beta cDNA molecule per two T cells was captured by template switching. The study measured age-related changes in TCR beta repertoire diversity using deep sequencing normalized with unique cDNA molecular identifiers. Donors were grouped into four age groups: young (average 16 years), middle-aged (around 39), aged (around 56) and long-lived (approximately 78). To avoid experimental bias, donors of different ages were spread randomly across the sequencing lanes. For two donors (one aged 18 to 30 and one aged 80 or older), the study analyzed two additional independent replicas of 1 million unique cDNA reads from the same blood draw.

For CDR1 and CDR2, the germline V gene lists SGDLS and YYNGEE. The CDR3 covers 16 residues, taking in both the cysteine and the phenylalanine. Only CDR3 DNA remains: 48 bases, in frame from the first base. The full study reports these points: Conclusive comparison of naive and antigen-experienced compartments was prevented by the profiling of bulk unsorted PBMCs. Total diversity estimates from one million sequenced T cells were considered lower bounds and underestimates. As age increased, observed TCR beta diversity per million T cells dropped in a roughly linear way, and a significant reduction was already evident by age about 36. Compared with the aged group, the long-lived group had more naive CD4+ T cells, fewer expanded clones and increased TCR diversity, a pattern suggesting age selection. The CMV infection status of donors was not known, potentially confounding age-related changes in expanded clonotypes. There was a strong correlation between observed TCR beta diversity and the percentage of naive T cells measured by flow cytometry.

Systemically healthy Caucasian individuals from Russia, 39 in total and aged roughly 6 to 100 years, were included as donors. Each donor gave approximately 10 milliliters of peripheral blood, collected into EDTA-treated Vacutainer tubes. Ficoll-Paque density-gradient centrifugation was used to isolate PBMCs, with at least 6.5 million per sample. Trizol reagent was used to extract total RNA from PBMCs, with at least 5 micrograms per sample. Naive CD45RAhigh/CD27high T cell percentages were measured by flow cytometry on a PBMC aliquot from every donor. On this clonotype itself: The antigen it binds to is not known. No per-base quality is available; no much larger clone lies one base away.

Libraries were constructed by 5' RACE. A second PCR of 7 to 11 cycles was performed with a sample-barcoded 5' primer and a J-beta primer mix. A unique molecular identifier was introduced onto each TCR beta cDNA molecule by a template-switch 5' adaptor carrying 12 random nucleotides. Each sample yielded at least 2.5 million CDR3-containing paired-end reads. First-strand cDNA was synthesized from all RNA with the Mint cDNA synthesis kit, primed by a TRBC-specific oligonucleotide. After uracil-DNA glycosylase treatment, a first 18-cycle PCR used universal primers M1SS and BC2_uni_R on all cDNA. The authors' pipeline ran thus. For normalization, 1 million high-quality reads were randomly selected from each sample, with every read carrying a distinct molecular identifier. Instead of being binned into consensus sequences, reads with shared molecular identifiers were discarded. MiTCR, with a Q25 quality threshold and the strictest error-elimination algorithm, was used for CDR3 identification, clonotype clustering and error correction. A nonparametric unseen species model with Euler transformation was used to estimate lower-bound total TCR beta diversity. The public reads were run again by TCRdb, first through fastp at Q25 and then through MiXCR, and only productive beta chains were kept. Rows merge per CDR3 protein into single entries with the most common DNA and genes. None of the V and J calls come from the authors' own analysis; TCRdb made them. In all, the sample holds over 1,500,000 distinct CDR3 sequences, and about two fifths of those were seen once. Approximately 22% of the sample is taken by the ten largest.

The clonotype originates from a human donor in good health. Source material: blood. The V gene is TRBV9 and the J gene is TRBJ2-5; TRBD2 might be the D gene, on 6 matching bases. The DNA end is more similar to TRBJ2-1, so the J call may be wrong. The bases read TGTGCCAGCAGCGTAGCCGACAGCTGGGGGGAAGAGACCCAGTTCTTC. This codes for CASSVADSWGEETQFF.